Following are 19 T cell receptor beta chains from one sample sequenced in a study of cytomegalovirus exposure and HLA in healthy donors. The PCR made use of 60 Vbeta and 13 Jbeta primers. TCRdb's copy holds only in-frame clones and misses some; the assay was immunoSEQ multiplex PCR. The sample carries around 150,000 clones, roughly 70% recorded once. Sequencing input: PBMCs. Receptors originate from a young man in good health and CMV-seropositive.

The CDR3, as DNA: TGTGCCAGCAGCTTGACAGAGGACTATGGCTACACCTTC. Residues: CASSLTEDYGYTF. This chain joins TRBV7-8 and TRBJ1-2, with D perhaps TRBD1 (5 bases). The germline V gene has CDR1 SGHVS and CDR2 FQNEAQ. The length of the CDR3 is 13 residues. Trimming pared 3 bases from V and 3 bases from J, leaving 8 bases between.

The chain is built from TRBV7-8 and TRBJ2-1; no clear D gene. The CDR3 spans 15 residues. The ends were cut back, 7 bases at V and 5 bases at J, with 18 bases in the middle. Germline V gene lookup returns CDR1 SGHVS and CDR2 FQNEAQ. For the CDR3, the DNA is TGTGCCAGCACCCTAGGTGAGCTACGGAACAATGAGCAGTTCTTC. This gives the protein CASTLGELRNNEQFF.

The rearrangement joins TRBV6-4 to TRBJ2-7; TRBD1 matches at 9 bases. V lost 6 bases, J lost 5 bases, and 5 bases stayed unmatched. The CDR3 spans 13 residues. Per the germline V gene, CDR1 is MRHNA and CDR2 is SNTAGT. For the CDR3, the DNA is TGTGCCAGCAGCACCGGACAGGGGAACGAGCAGTACTTC. It codes for CASSTGQGNEQYF.

V gene TRBV7-3 combines with J gene TRBJ2-1, with TRBD2 identical over 8 bases. V shed 4 bases, J shed 14 bases, and the junction held 7 bases outside the gene matches. In germline, CDR1 is SGHTA, CDR2 FQGTGA. This CDR3 is 12 amino acids long. The CDR3 bases are TGTGCCAGCAGCTCCGGGACTAGGGTGAAGTTCTTC. It yields the protein CASSSGTRVKFF.

The gene calls are TRBV2 and TRBJ2-1; 9 bases are a match to TRBD2. V lost 6 bases to trimming and J lost 2 bases; unmatched junction nucleotides: 2. The CDR3 extends over 14 amino acids. Germline V gene data show CDR1 as SNHLY and CDR2 as FYNNEI. CDR3 bases: TGTGCCAGCAGAGTAGCGGGAGCCTACAATGAGCAGTTCTTC. This encodes CASRVAGAYNEQFF.

This clone was found once. V and J are TRBV2 and TRBJ2-1; 10 positions agree with TRBD2. In germline, CDR1 is SNHLY, CDR2 FYNNEI. Trimming cost V 0 bases and J 4 bases; bases outside gene matches: 0. The CDR3 sequence is 15 residues long. The chain's CDR3 is CASSEALAGYNEQFF. The CDR3 region has the DNA TGTGCCAGCAGTGAAGCACTAGCGGGGTACAATGAGCAGTTCTTC.

V usage is TRBV4-2 and J usage is TRBJ1-1; maybe TRBD1 (5 bases). CDR3 length: 14 residues. Deletions cut 3 bases from V and 1 base from J, with 9 bases between. The germline CDR1 and CDR2 sequences are LGHNA and YNFKEQ. CDR3 residues: CASSQSDRNTEAFF. The CDR3 region has the DNA TGTGCCAGCAGCCAGTCCGACAGGAACACTGAAGCTTTCTTT.

The chain links TRBV7-2 to TRBJ2-7; possible D gene TRBD2, 6 bases. Germline V lookup: CDR1 SGHTA, CDR2 FQGNSA. V lost 0 bases and J 4 bases, leaving 13 bases between the germline ends. The CDR3 loop spans 15 amino acids. DNA for the CDR3: TGTGCCAGCAGCTTAGCGGTAGCGGCACGGTACGAGCAGTACTTC. Protein: CASSLAVAARYEQYF.

This chain connects TRBV5-6 to TRBJ2-7; possibly TRBD2 for D (5 bases). The CDR3 extends over 14 amino acids. Trimming cost V 2 bases and J 5 bases, with 14 bases left between them. Germline V gives CDR1 SGHDT, CDR2 YYEEEE. For the CDR3, the DNA is TGTGCCAGCAGCTTCATAGTAGAGGGAGACGAGCAGTACTTC. It encodes CASSFIVEGDEQYF.

V and J are TRBV7-9 and TRBJ2-1; 8 bases line up with TRBD1. V lost 6 bases and J lost 6; bases outside the gene matches: 7. The CDR3 totals 14 residues. CDR1 is SEHNR, CDR2 FQNEAQ, per germline (reference sequence). The CDR3 here is CASRMDREANEQFF. The CDR3 nucleotides are TGTGCCAGCAGGATGGACAGGGAAGCCAATGAGCAGTTCTTC. Based on the CDR3 plus reference TRBV7-9 and TRBJ2-1, the full variable domain is DTGVSQNPRHKITKRGQNVTFRCDPISEHNRLYWYRQTLGQGPEFLTYFQNEAQLEKSRLLSDRFSAERPKGSFSTLEIQRTEQGDSAMYLCASRMDREANEQFFGPGTRLTVL.

The count of this clone is one. The gene calls are TRBV10-3 and TRBJ1-2; maybe TRBD1 (6 bases). Trimming took 0 bases from V and 8 from J, leaving 19 bases between them. The CDR3 is made up of 16 amino acids. Per germline, CDR1 ENHRY and CDR2 SYGVKD. DNA of the CDR3: TGTGCCATCAGTGAGTCGATCGACAGGCGGTCGTCCGGCTACACCTTC. As protein: CAISESIDRRSSGYTF.

The chain uses TRBV5-4 and TRBJ1-1; 9 bases agree with TRBD1. This CDR3 is built from 15 residues. With 0 bases clipped from V and 7 bases from J, the junction kept 7 bases outside the gene matches. The germline CDR1 and CDR2 sequences are SGHNT and YYREEE (reference sequence). This CDR3 reads CASSLEGQGLGEAFF. CDR3 sequence (DNA): TGTGCCAGCAGCTTGGAGGGACAGGGATTGGGTGAAGCTTTCTTT.

The rearrangement links TRBV4-1 to TRBJ2-5; 7 bases align to TRBD2. Trimming at V came to 1 base and at J to 3 bases, leaving 5 bases not matched to a gene. Germline CDR1 and CDR2: MGHRA and YSYEKL. The CDR3 has 15 amino acids. Here the CDR3 DNA reads TGCGCCAGCAGCCAAGTTGGGACTACCGAAGAGACCCAGTACTTC. Translating it yields CASSQVGTTEETQYF.

The chain has TRBV7-8 and TRBJ1-3; 11 bases match TRBD1. The CDR3 totals 19 residues. Germline trimming cut 4 bases from V and 1 base from J; bases unmatched to any gene: 12. CDR1 and CDR2 (germline): SGHVS, FQNEAQ. The CDR3 region is CASSSGQGAWSGSGNTIYF. For the CDR3, the DNA is TGTGCCAGCAGCTCCGGACAGGGGGCATGGTCTGGGTCTGGAAACACCATATATTTT.

In regard to this clone: A read error may produce the germline difference seen at one junction end. This chain joins TRBV2 and TRBJ2-7; 7 bases map to TRBD2. The germline CDR1 and CDR2 sequences are SNHLY and FYNNEI. The CDR3 covers 13 residues. DNA of the CDR3: TGTGCCAGCAAATATGGCGGGAGCCTCGAGCAGTGCTTC. This sequence encodes CASKYGGSLEQCF.

The CDR3 region is CASSSPGGRGFYEQYF. DNA for the CDR3: TGTGCCAGCAGTTCTCCGGGGGGACGGGGGTTTTACGAGCAGTACTTC. J is TRBJ2-7 and V is TRBV6-5; 7 bases agree with TRBD2. CDR3 length equals 16 residues. The junction had 13 bases not matched to a gene; V was cut back by 4 bases and J by 4 bases. CDR1 and CDR2 (germline): MNHEY, SVGAGI.

This chain uses TRBV18 with TRBJ2-1; TRBD1 aligns across 12 bases. V lost 4 bases and J lost 7; bases outside the gene matches: 8. Germline assignment: CDR1 KGHSH and CDR2 LQKENI. There are 16 residues in the CDR3. The CDR3 loop reads CASSRPPGQGANEQFF. CDR3 DNA sequence: TGTGCCAGCTCACGCCCCCCGGGACAGGGGGCGAATGAGCAGTTCTTC.

The V gene is TRBV7-8, the J gene TRBJ2-3; TRBD1 matches 10 bases. This CDR3 contains 16 residues. Germline-derived CDR1 and CDR2 are SGHVS and FQNEAQ. V gave up 5 bases and J gave up 4 bases; unmatched junction bases: 9. CDR3 protein: CASSIRDRGGPDTQYF. In nucleotides, the CDR3 is TGTGCCAGCAGCATACGGGACAGGGGTGGTCCAGATACGCAGTATTTT. Filled out from reference TRBV7-8 and TRBJ2-3, the complete variable domain reads GAGVSQSPRYKVAKRGQDVALRCDPISGHVSLFWYQQALGQGPEFLTYFQNEAQLDKSGLPSDRFFAERPEGSVSTLKIQRTQQEDSAVYLCASSIRDRGGPDTQYFGPGTRLTVL.

In this sample, this clone turned up once. The chain carries TRBV7-9 and TRBJ2-3, with 7 positions matching TRBD1. V shed 4 bases, J shed 11 bases, and the junction held 12 bases outside the gene matches. The CDR3 is 14 residues long. Germline lookup yields CDR1 SEHNR and CDR2 FQNEAQ (reference sequence). The CDR3 spells CASSSPTDRLEQYF. Written as DNA, the CDR3 is TGTGCCAGCAGCTCCCCAACGGACAGGCTCGAGCAGTATTTT.